This TCR beta chain was documented in a study of siplizumab effects on memory and regulatory T cells. Points from the study as a whole: On average, roughly 69% of mappable alloreactive CD4+ clones were Treg-derived under siplizumab, against about 30% in controls. Naive T cells appeared more varied than memory cells and looked like key alloresponse contributors.

On this clone: Its antigen is currently unknown.

Each sample yielded around 10^5 assayed TCR templates. The data were produced by immunoSEQ multiplex PCR, yet TCRdb's version contains in-frame clones alone and is incomplete. This table has just over 60,000 clones, 79% appearing once. There are 15 residues in the CDR3. The germline CDR1 and CDR2 sequences are SNHLY and FYNNEI. V shed 7 bases, J shed 3 bases, and the junction held 11 bases outside the gene matches. Unstimulated naive, memory, effector memory and TEMRA subsets from a few donor pairs have been sequenced, the authors report. The chain carries TRBV2 and TRBJ2-7, with 8 bases matching TRBD2. The receptor's source is a human donor in good health. The sample taken for sequencing was memory CD4+ T cells sorted from blood. CDR3 in amino acids: CASKEGLVEIYEQYF. DNA for the CDR3: TGTGCCAGCAAGGAGGGACTAGTTGAAATCTACGAGCAGTACTTC. The full variable domain, in which reference TRBV2 and TRBJ2-7 provide the parts outside the CDR3, is EPEVTQTPSHQVTQMGQEVILRCVPISNHLYFYWYRQILGQKVEFLVSFYNNEISEKSEIFDDQFSVERPDGSNFTLKIRSTKLEDSAMYFCASKEGLVEIYEQYFGPGTRLTVT.